These 28 T cell receptor beta chains originate from one sample sequenced in a study of blood T cell repertoires in COVID-19. The repertoire was sequenced with immunoSEQ multiplex PCR; TCRdb's copy has only in-frame clones and lacks some. The sample consists of 200,000 to 250,000 clones, around nine tenths of them appearing once. Sequencing was carried out using peripheral blood. The source of these receptors is a woman in her 40s with acute or convalescent COVID-19.

V gene TRBV7-2 combines with J gene TRBJ2-5; D uncertain. The CDR3 covers 12 residues. The V end lost 5 bases, the J end lost 9 bases, and 13 bases lay between the germline ends. Looked up from germline, CDR1 is SGHTA and CDR2 is FQGNSA. CDR3 sequence reads: CASSPHSSPQYF. In DNA form, the CDR3 reads TGTGCCAGCAGCCCCCACTCGAGTCCCCAGTACTTC.

V and J are TRBV5-8 and TRBJ2-2, with 10 nucleotides matching TRBD1. Germline V gives CDR1 SGHTS, CDR2 YDEGEE. Trimming took 5 bases from V and 4 from J; bases not matched to a gene: 5. The CDR3 consists of 15 residues. This CDR3 is CASSDRDRGTGELFF. The CDR3 DNA reads as TGTGCCAGCAGTGACCGGGACAGGGGCACCGGGGAGCTGTTTTTT.

This clone was seen only a few times. The V and J genes are TRBV27 and TRBJ1-2; TRBD1 might be the D (5 bases). The CDR3 runs 12 residues. The V and J ends lost 7 bases and 5 bases respectively, with 11 bases between them. Germline loops: CDR1 MNHEY, CDR2 SMNVEV (reference sequence). CDR3 loop: CASKGFLYGYTF. The CDR3, as DNA: TGTGCCAGCAAGGGGTTTCTTTATGGCTACACCTTC.

The chain is built from TRBV7-9 and TRBJ1-2, with D possibly being TRBD1 (6 bases). The CDR3 has 13 residues. Germline V lookup: CDR1 SEHNR, CDR2 FQNEAQ (reference sequence). V was cut by 4 bases and J by 12 bases, with 18 bases left in between. The CDR3 sequence: CASSSSPRGADTF. Here the CDR3 DNA reads TGTGCCAGCAGCTCATCTCCCCGGGGGGCGGACACCTTC.

This clone was observed once. This rearrangement joins TRBV5-1 to TRBJ2-3; 10 bases match TRBD2. The germline gives CDR1 SGHRS, CDR2 YFSETQ. The CDR3 consists of 15 residues. With 3 bases clipped from V and 2 bases from J, the junction kept 3 bases outside the gene matches. CDR3 amino acids: CASSSSGGVTDTQYF. The DNA of the CDR3 is TGCGCCAGCAGCTCTAGCGGGGGCGTCACAGATACGCAGTATTTT.

V gene TRBV30 combines with J gene TRBJ2-6; D might be TRBD1 (6 bases). Trimming shortened V by 0 bases and J by 2 bases, and 14 bases separated the two germline ends. This CDR3 contains 17 residues. The germline V gene encodes CDR1 GTSNPN and CDR2 SVGIG (reference sequence). The chain's CDR3 is CAWSVRGRGAGANVLTF. The CDR3 nucleotides are TGTGCCTGGAGTGTACGGGGCAGGGGTGCTGGGGCCAACGTCCTGACTTTC.

The rearrangement links TRBV5-6 to TRBJ2-5, with 9 positions matching TRBD2. Trimming removed 2 bases from V and 1 base from J; junction bases left unmatched: 9. Germline CDR1 SGHDT, CDR2 YYEEEE. This CDR3 has 17 residues. CDR3 in DNA: TGTGCCAGCAGCTTCGTCTGGACTAGCGAGGTCCAAGAGACCCAGTACTTC. This codes for CASSFVWTSEVQETQYF.

CDR3 loop: CASSPPRGQGTDTQYF. The DNA of the CDR3 is TGCGCCAGCAGCCCCCCCAGGGGGCAAGGCACAGATACGCAGTATTTT. This chain joins TRBV4-1 and TRBJ2-3; 8 nucleotides match TRBD1. V shed 4 bases and J 1 base; nucleotides not matched to a gene: 7. Germline-derived CDR1 and CDR2 are MGHRA and YSYEKL. The CDR3 is 16 residues long.

The chain joins TRBV2 to TRBJ2-3; D possibly corresponds to TRBD1 (7 bases). Germline CDR1 and CDR2: SNHLY and FYNNEI. V was pared by 6 bases and J by 4 bases, with 14 bases between. This CDR3 has 14 residues. The CDR3 bases are TGTGCCAGCAGGACAGGGTCGGGAGCAGATACGCAGTATTTT. Amino acids: CASRTGSGADTQYF.

This sequence joins TRBV4-2 and TRBJ2-1; D may match TRBD1 or TRBD2 (6 bases each). This CDR3 contains 15 residues. Germline CDR1 and CDR2: LGHNA and YNFKEQ. Trimming stripped 4 bases from V and 6 bases from J, with 16 bases between. The CDR3 nucleotides read TGTGCCAGCAGCCTAGAGGGGGGAGTGGTCAATGAGCAGTTCTTC. Protein sequence: CASSLEGGVVNEQFF.

This chain uses TRBV6-4 with TRBJ1-2; TRBD1 agrees at 8 bases. This CDR3 has 13 amino acids. Germline CDR1 MRHNA, CDR2 SNTAGT. The V and J ends lost 7 bases and 6 bases, in that order; junction bases with no gene match: 7. CDR3 coding DNA: TGTGCCAGCACCGCTCAGGACAGGGATGGCTACACCTTC. The encoded protein is CASTAQDRDGYTF.

The J gene is TRBJ2-3, the V gene TRBV5-4; D may be TRBD1 (6 bases). The CDR3 covers 17 residues. Germline loops: CDR1 SGHNT, CDR2 YYREEE (reference sequence). V dropped 6 bases and J dropped 4 bases, with 24 bases sitting between them. CDR3 residues: CASTLLKSRGRADTQYF. DNA for the CDR3: TGTGCCAGCACGCTCCTAAAGTCCAGGGGACGAGCAGATACGCAGTATTTT.

V gene TRBV19 combines with J gene TRBJ1-3; D is unclear. The CDR3 totals 14 residues. In germline, CDR1 is LNHDA, CDR2 SQIVND (reference sequence). V was clipped by 1 base and J by 0 bases, with 4 bases between them. As DNA, the CDR3 is TGTGCCAGTAGTATAGGACACTCTGGAAACACCATATATTTT. Translating gives CASSIGHSGNTIYF.

The chain links TRBV24-1 to TRBJ2-7; possible D gene TRBD1, 6 bases. From germline, CDR1 is KGHDR and CDR2 SFDVKD. CDR3 length: 18 residues. V lost 4 bases, J lost 2 bases, and 23 bases lay in between. The CDR3 bases are TGTGCCACCAGTGACCACGAGGGGTACAGGGATATGACCTACGAGCAGTACGTC. This encodes CATSDHEGYRDMTYEQYV.

The chain recombines TRBV10-3 with TRBJ1-6; possibly TRBD1 for D (6 bases). From germline, CDR1 is ENHRY and CDR2 SYGVKD. V gave up 3 bases and J gave up 8 bases, with 20 bases separating them. The CDR3 runs to 17 residues. The DNA of the CDR3 is TGTGCCATCAGTGATCCTACAGGGTCTCGGGGGGATTCACCCCTCCACTTT. The encoded protein is CAISDPTGSRGDSPLHF.

J is TRBJ1-1 and V is TRBV2; maybe TRBD1 (5 bases). Germline V lookup: CDR1 SNHLY, CDR2 FYNNEI. The ends were cut back, 6 bases at V and 5 bases at J, with 13 bases in the middle. The CDR3 consists of 13 residues. CDR3 DNA sequence: TGTGCCAGCAGCCGACAGTTGACGACTGAAGCTTTCTTT. This codes for CASSRQLTTEAFF.

The J gene is TRBJ2-7, the V gene TRBV5-4; D gene unclear. This CDR3 is built from 15 residues. Germline V CDR1 and CDR2: SGHNT, YYREEE (reference sequence). Trimming took 5 bases from V and 6 from J, leaving 21 bases between them. The CDR3 nucleotides read TGTGCCAGCAGTCTTAACAGCACCCTATTACGCGAGCAGTACGTC. Its translation is CASSLNSTLLREQYV.

The rearrangement uses TRBV5-1 and TRBJ1-1; 9 bases map to TRBD1. V shed 4 bases, J shed 4 bases, and the junction held 17 bases outside the gene matches. The germline V gene encodes CDR1 SGHRS and CDR2 YFSETQ. The CDR3 totals 18 residues. The CDR3 DNA is TGCGCCAGCAGCGCCTACGGGACAGGGATTAGTCTGGGCACTGAAGCTTTCTTT. Protein: CASSAYGTGISLGTEAFF.

The chain couples TRBV3-1 (or the pseudogene TRBV3-2) to TRBJ1-1; tentative D call: TRBD1 (6 bases). V shed 3 bases and J shed 5 bases, with 10 bases lying between them. This CDR3 is built from 13 residues. Germline CDR1 is LGHDT and CDR2 is YNNKEL (reference sequence). The CDR3 coding sequence is TGTGCCAGCAGCCATGGGGGCCGGACTGAAGCTTTCTTT. Protein sequence: CASSHGGRTEAFF.

The chain combines TRBV21-1 with TRBJ2-1; TRBD1 is the table's D call and was not checked against the DNA. TRBV21-1 is an annotated pseudogene. CDR3 size: 12 residues. The CDR3 coding sequence is TGTGCCAGCAGCGAGAAGGGGCAGGTGCAGTTCTTC. Amino acids: CASSEKGQVQFF.

V is TRBV5-4 and J is TRBJ2-5; TRBD2 is a possible D gene (6 bases). Trimming removed 4 bases at V and 5 bases at J, with 12 bases between. This CDR3 contains 13 residues. CDR1 and CDR2 (germline): SGHNT, YYREEE (reference sequence). The CDR3 protein is CASSPVGGETQYF. For the CDR3, the DNA is TGTGCCAGCAGCCCAGTTGGGGGGGAGACCCAGTACTTC.

The chain carries TRBV25-1 and TRBJ2-1, with TRBD2 identical over 9 bases. The germline V gene encodes CDR1 MGHDK and CDR2 SYGVNS. With V trimmed by 2 bases and J by 8 bases, 10 bases remained unmatched. This CDR3 has 16 amino acids. The CDR3 nucleotides read TGTGCCAGCAGTGAAATCAGGACTAGCGCCCGTTATGAGCAGTTCTTC. Protein sequence: CASSEIRTSARYEQFF.

The rearrangement uses TRBV9 and TRBJ2-2, with TRBD1 identical over 9 bases. The ends lost 3 bases at V and 2 bases at J; junction bases unmatched: 2. The CDR3 length is 15 residues. CDR1 SGDLS and CDR2 YYNGEE come from the germline V gene. CDR3 sequence: CASSATGGNTGELFF. The DNA of the CDR3 is TGTGCCAGCAGCGCCACAGGGGGCAACACCGGGGAGCTGTTTTTT. The full variable domain, in which reference TRBV9 and TRBJ2-2 provide the parts outside the CDR3, is DSGVTQTPKHLITATGQRVTLRCSPRSGDLSVYWYQQSLDQGLQFLIQYYNGEERAKGNILERFSAQQFPDLHSELNLSSLELGDSALYFCASSATGGNTGELFFGEGSRLTVL.

This clone occurred once. The rearrangement joins TRBV24-1 to TRBJ1-5; 9 nucleotides align to TRBD1. This CDR3 is 14 amino acids long. V gave up 9 bases and J gave up 5 bases; unmatched junction bases: 7. Per the germline V gene, CDR1 is KGHDR and CDR2 is SFDVKD. Written as DNA, the CDR3 is TGTGCCACCGGGAGCGGACAGGGGCATCAGCCCCAGCATTTT. Its protein product is CATGSGQGHQPQHF.

There are a few counts of this clone. This chain uses TRBV18 with TRBJ1-2, with TRBD1 as a possible D gene (6 bases). Germline CDR1 KGHSH, CDR2 LQKENI. The CDR3 has 14 amino acids. V was clipped by 2 bases and J by 6 bases, with 13 bases between them. The CDR3 DNA sequence: TGTGCCAGCTCACCAGGCAGGGGTATGGATGGCTACACCTTC. This encodes CASSPGRGMDGYTF.

This sequence joins TRBV18 and TRBJ1-1, with 7 bases lining up with TRBD1. The CDR3 extends over 13 amino acids. Per the germline V gene, CDR1 is KGHSH and CDR2 is LQKENI. The ends lost 6 bases at V and 1 base at J; junction bases unmatched: 2. The CDR3: CASSGTENTEAFF. The CDR3 region has the DNA TGTGCCAGCTCCGGGACAGAGAACACTGAAGCTTTCTTT.

This clone was seen only once. CDR3 sequence (DNA): TGTGCCAGCAGCTACCGTTTAGCGGGGTCCTACGAGCAGTACGTC. This gives the protein CASSYRLAGSYEQYV. V usage is TRBV5-8 and J usage is TRBJ2-7, with 8 bases fitting TRBD2. J gave up 1 base and V 3 bases, and 6 bases lay outside the gene matches. CDR3 length equals 15 residues. CDR1 SGHTS and CDR2 YDEGEE come from the germline V gene.

V usage is TRBV2 and J usage is TRBJ1-1, with 7 bases that match TRBD1. The CDR3 is 12 residues long. The ends lost 4 bases at V and 7 bases at J; junction bases unmatched: 3. Germline CDR1 reads SNHLY; CDR2 reads FYNNEI. The DNA of the CDR3 is TGTGCCAGCAGTGCTTGGGACAGTGAAGCTTTCTTT. It translates to CASSAWDSEAFF.